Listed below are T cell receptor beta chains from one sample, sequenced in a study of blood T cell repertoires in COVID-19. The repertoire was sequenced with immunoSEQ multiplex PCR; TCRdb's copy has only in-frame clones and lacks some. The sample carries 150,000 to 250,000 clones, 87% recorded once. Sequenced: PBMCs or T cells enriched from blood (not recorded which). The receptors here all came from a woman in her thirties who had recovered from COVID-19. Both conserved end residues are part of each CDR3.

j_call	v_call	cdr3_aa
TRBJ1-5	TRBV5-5	CASSLWYSETWNQPQHF
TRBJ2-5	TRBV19	CASNSGGVQETQYF
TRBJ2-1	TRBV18	CASSPGTGRSNEQFF
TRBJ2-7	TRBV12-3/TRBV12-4	CASRDQGYEQYF
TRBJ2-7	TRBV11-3	CASGRTNRGYEQYF
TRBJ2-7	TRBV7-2	CASSLERGRPSVEQYF
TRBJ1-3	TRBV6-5	CASSYRGTGGNTIYF
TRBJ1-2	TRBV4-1	CASSQEAQGIGYTF
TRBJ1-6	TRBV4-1	CASSQDPPIRRSSYNSPLHF
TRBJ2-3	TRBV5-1	CASSLSSGGTDTQYF
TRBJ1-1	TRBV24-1	CATSDRVEAFF
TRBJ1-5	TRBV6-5	CASSTGGPGQPQHF
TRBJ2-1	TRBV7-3	CASSRGLAGGPPGNEQFF
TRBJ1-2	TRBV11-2	CASSQRQGGGYTF